Shown below are 32 T cell receptor beta chains from a single sample sequenced in a study of blood T cell repertoires in COVID-19. Assay used: immunoSEQ multiplex PCR; TCRdb lists only in-frame clones, some missing. Of more than 85,000 clones in the sample, roughly 79% are singletons; the top ten hold about 10%. Sequencing was done on a sample of peripheral blood. The source is a man aged 65 to 85 with acute or convalescent COVID-19.

CDR3 amino acids: CASNLAGPGELFF. CDR3 nucleotides: TGTGCCAGCAATCTGGCGGGACCCGGGGAGCTGTTTTTT. V and J are TRBV2 and TRBJ2-2; TRBD2 might be the D (6 bases). The germline V gene has CDR1 SNHLY and CDR2 FYNNEI. This CDR3 spans 13 amino acids. V was clipped by 7 bases and J by 6 bases, with 12 bases between them.

V is TRBV6-2 or TRBV6-3 and J is TRBJ1-1; 9 nucleotides agree with TRBD1. Germline CDR1 MNHEY, CDR2 SVGEGT. This CDR3 has 16 amino acids. V was pared by 6 bases and J by 5 bases, with 13 bases of the junction left unmatched. The CDR3 coding sequence is TGTGCCAGCAGCCCTACGATGGACAGGGGATGGACTGAAGCTTTCTTT. Protein sequence: CASSPTMDRGWTEAFF.

The V call is TRBV18, the J call TRBJ2-5, with 8 bases that match TRBD1. The germline CDR1 and CDR2 sequences are KGHSH and LQKENI. The CDR3 is 13 residues long. Germline trimming cut 6 bases from V and 3 bases from J; bases unmatched to any gene: 3. The CDR3 sequence: CASSRGQEETQYF. The CDR3 DNA reads as TGTGCCAGCTCCCGGGGACAGGAAGAGACCCAGTACTTC. Full variable domain (rest looked up from reference TRBV18 and TRBJ2-5): NAGVMQNPRHLVRRRGQEARLRCSPMKGHSHVYWYRQLPEEGLKFMVYLQKENIIDESGMPKERFSAEFPKEGPSILRIQQVVRGDSAAYFCASSRGQEETQYFGPGTRLLVL.

V is TRBV6-5 and J is TRBJ2-1, with TRBD1 identical over 9 bases. The V gene's germline CDR1 is MNHEY and CDR2 SVGAGI. The CDR3 is 13 residues long. Trimming took 10 bases from V and 9 from J; bases not matched to a gene: 10. The CDR3, as DNA: TGTGCCATACGACAGGGGGAGGTCGGTGAGCAGTTCTTC. This sequence encodes CAIRQGEVGEQFF.

V and J are TRBV14 and TRBJ1-1; D is undetermined. V lost 0 bases and J 1 base, leaving 3 bases between the germline ends. Germline V gives CDR1 SGHDN, CDR2 FVKESK. The CDR3 has 13 amino acids. This CDR3 reads CASSQEANTEAFF. As DNA, the CDR3 is TGTGCCAGCAGCCAAGAGGCGAACACTGAAGCTTTCTTT.

The genes are TRBV9 and TRBJ2-3; 7 positions agree with TRBD1. Germline V gene sequence: CDR1 SGDLS, CDR2 YYNGEE. Trimming removed 1 base from V and 3 bases from J; junction bases left unmatched: 5. This CDR3 is built from 15 residues. In DNA form, the CDR3 reads TGTGCCAGCAGCGTATCCGGGACAGTAACAGATACGCAGTATTTT. Residues: CASSVSGTVTDTQYF. Full variable domain (rest looked up from reference TRBV9 and TRBJ2-3): DSGVTQTPKHLITATGQRVTLRCSPRSGDLSVYWYQQSLDQGLQFLIQYYNGEERAKGNILERFSAQQFPDLHSELNLSSLELGDSALYFCASSVSGTVTDTQYFGPGTRLTVL.

The chain couples TRBV5-4 to TRBJ2-1, with D unclear. CDR3 size: 15 residues. The V gene's germline CDR1 is SGHNT and CDR2 YYREEE (reference sequence). V dropped 4 bases and J dropped 0 bases, with 11 bases sitting between them. The chain's CDR3 is CASSPKESSYNEQFF. The CDR3 DNA reads TGTGCCAGCAGCCCTAAAGAAAGCTCCTACAATGAGCAGTTCTTC.

The chain has TRBV20-1 and TRBJ1-1; weak D call: TRBD1 (6 bases). In germline, CDR1 is DFQATT, CDR2 SNEGSKA (reference sequence). Trimming removed 5 bases from V and 5 bases from J, with 9 bases in between. The length of the CDR3 is 11 residues. For the CDR3, the DNA is TGCAGTGCTTACAGGGCGACTGAAGCTTTCTTT. Its translation: CSAYRATEAFF.

The genes are TRBV13 and TRBJ2-3; maybe TRBD2 (6 bases). Deletions cut 4 bases from V and 4 bases from J, with 21 bases between. This CDR3 has 17 residues. Germline V gene sequence: CDR1 PRHDT, CDR2 FYEKMQ (reference sequence). In DNA, the CDR3 is TGTGCCAGCAGCTCCCAAATGGCGGGCCGGGAGTCAGATACGCAGTATTTT. Its translation is CASSSQMAGRESDTQYF.

The rearrangement uses TRBV7-2 and TRBJ2-7, with a weak D call TRBD2 (5 bases). Germline V gene data show CDR1 as SGHTA and CDR2 as FQGNSA. The length of the CDR3 is 15 residues. The V end was cut by 2 bases, the J end by 2 bases, with 13 bases between. CDR3: CASSLQWSGTYEQYF. In DNA, the CDR3 is TGTGCCAGCAGCTTACAGTGGAGCGGTACCTACGAGCAGTACTTC.

The rearrangement uses TRBV2 and TRBJ1-5; D may be TRBD1 (6 bases). The CDR3 has 14 residues. V lost 5 bases and J 3 bases, leaving 11 bases between the germline ends. CDR1 and CDR2 (germline): SNHLY, FYNNEI. CDR3 in amino acids: CASSLRDTNQPQHF. In DNA, the CDR3 is TGTGCCAGCAGTCTTCGGGACACCAATCAGCCCCAGCATTTT.

This clone was counted only a few times. The rearrangement joins TRBV6-5 to TRBJ1-2; no firm D call. Looked up from germline, CDR1 is MNHEY and CDR2 is SVGAGI. This CDR3 region has 15 residues. V was clipped by 3 bases and J by 1 base, with 12 bases between them. CDR3: CASSYGGRVNYGYTF. DNA of the CDR3: TGTGCCAGCAGTTATGGAGGACGGGTTAACTATGGCTACACCTTC.

This chain links TRBV19 with TRBJ1-2; D perhaps matches TRBD1 (6 bases). Germline-derived CDR1 and CDR2 are LNHDA and SQIVND (reference sequence). Trimming removed 1 base from V and 0 bases from J, with 21 bases in between. The CDR3 runs to 19 residues. CDR3 loop: CASSIGSYYSDSPNYGYTF. For the CDR3, the DNA is TGTGCCAGTAGTATAGGATCATACTACTCGGACAGCCCTAACTATGGCTACACCTTC.

The gene calls are TRBV5-4 and TRBJ2-2; the D gene is possibly TRBD1 (6 bases). Germline V gives CDR1 SGHNT, CDR2 YYREEE (reference sequence). Trimming stripped 4 bases from V and 4 bases from J, with 14 bases between. This CDR3 spans 15 amino acids. The chain's CDR3 is CASSRDIQGTGELFF. As DNA, the CDR3 is TGTGCCAGCAGCCGAGACATACAGGGCACCGGGGAGCTGTTTTTT.

The J gene is TRBJ2-1, the V gene TRBV27; the D gene is possibly TRBD2 (6 bases). There are 16 residues in the CDR3. Germline V gene data show CDR1 as MNHEY and CDR2 as SMNVEV (reference sequence). The V gene lost 7 bases and the J gene lost 2 bases, with 18 bases spanning the gap. The CDR3 loop is CASKQAPGSPYNEQFF. CDR3 in DNA: TGTGCCAGCAAGCAAGCGCCCGGGAGCCCCTACAATGAGCAGTTCTTC.

CDR3 nucleotides: TGCAGTGCCCCAGGGGCGATTGAGCAGTTCTTC. This gives the protein CSAPGAIEQFF. The chain employs TRBV20-1 and TRBJ2-1; D might be TRBD1 (6 bases). Germline V gene lookup returns CDR1 DFQATT and CDR2 SNEGSKA (reference sequence). The CDR3 covers 11 residues. Deletions cut 6 bases from V and 9 bases from J, with 12 bases between.

This sequence joins TRBV21-1 and TRBJ2-1; the table's D call TRBD2 went unverified against the DNA. TRBV21-1 is marked as a pseudogene. CDR3 length equals 17 residues. The CDR3 DNA follows: TGTGCCAGCAGCAAAGGCGCAGCGGGAGCGTTGTACAATGAGCAGTTCTTC. It codes for CASSKGAAGALYNEQFF.

In DNA, the CDR3 is TGTGCCAGCAGTCCCCAGGGACAGGGAAGCTCTGGGGCCAACGTCCTGACTTTC. Protein: CASSPQGQGSSGANVLTF. The V gene is TRBV27, the J gene TRBJ2-6; 9 positions match TRBD1. Germline CDR1 is MNHEY and CDR2 is SMNVEV (reference sequence). Trimming cost V 5 bases and J 0 bases; bases outside gene matches: 8. The CDR3 is made up of 18 amino acids.

In its sample, this clone was seen once. The chain couples TRBV12-3 or TRBV12-4 to TRBJ1-5; the D is unclear. The CDR3 runs to 12 residues. V dropped 9 bases and J dropped 0 bases, with 6 bases sitting between them. The CDR3 DNA follows: TGTGCCAGTAGATTTAGCAATCAGCCCCAGCATTTT. Translated: CASRFSNQPQHF.

This sequence joins TRBV29-1 and TRBJ1-2; 7 nucleotides line up with TRBD1. Germline trimming cut 4 bases from V and 4 bases from J; bases unmatched to any gene: 3. In germline, CDR1 is SQVTM, CDR2 ANQGSEA. The CDR3 runs 12 residues. The CDR3: CSVGAGGYGYTF. CDR3 sequence (DNA): TGCAGCGTTGGGGCAGGGGGCTATGGCTACACCTTC.

The chain joins TRBV29-1 to TRBJ2-7; the match to TRBD1 covers 11 bases. CDR1 SQVTM and CDR2 ANQGSEA come from the germline V gene. CDR3 length equals 12 residues. J gave up 5 bases and V 7 bases, and 4 bases lay outside the gene matches. Written as DNA, the CDR3 is TGCAGCGGGACAGGGGGCGCAAACGAGCAGTACTTC. This encodes CSGTGGANEQYF.

The chain combines TRBV19 with TRBJ1-1; the D gene is possibly TRBD1 (6 bases). With 1 base removed from V and 1 base from J, the gap between germline ends came to 13 bases. Per the germline V gene, CDR1 is LNHDA and CDR2 is SQIVND (reference sequence). This CDR3 spans 16 amino acids. The CDR3 DNA reads as TGTGCCAGTAGTATAGTCTACGCCAGGGGGAACACTGAAGCTTTCTTT. This codes for CASSIVYARGNTEAFF.

J is TRBJ2-1 and V is TRBV7-3; D possibly corresponds to TRBD2 (6 bases). The CDR3 sequence is 15 residues long. With 2 bases removed from V and 5 bases from J, the gap between germline ends came to 13 bases. Germline CDR1 reads SGHTA; CDR2 reads FQGTGA. CDR3 amino acids: CASSLLLATNNEQFF. CDR3 bases: TGTGCCAGCAGCTTACTACTAGCCACAAACAATGAGCAGTTCTTC.

This rearrangement joins TRBV9 to TRBJ2-2; 8 bases are shared with TRBD1. The CDR3 has 15 residues. V shed 3 bases and J 2 bases; nucleotides not matched to a gene: 3. From germline, CDR1 is SGDLS and CDR2 YYNGEE. CDR3 residues: CASSAGQGNTGELFF. The CDR3 DNA sequence: TGTGCCAGCAGCGCCGGACAGGGTAACACCGGGGAGCTGTTTTTT.

V and J are TRBV20-1 and TRBJ2-5, with 7 bases fitting TRBD1. The germline V gene encodes CDR1 DFQATT and CDR2 SNEGSKA (reference sequence). The CDR3 is 16 amino acids. The ends lost 3 bases at V and 5 bases at J; junction bases unmatched: 15. The CDR3 nucleotides are TGCAGTGCTAGTATTTTCGGGACAGCGAACTCCGAGACCCAGTACTTC. Protein product: CSASIFGTANSETQYF.

The chain joins TRBV14 to TRBJ2-1; no firm D call. The germline V and J ends were trimmed by 4 bases and 4 bases, with 14 bases remaining between them. This CDR3 has 15 amino acids. Germline-derived CDR1 and CDR2 are SGHDN and FVKESK. In nucleotides, the CDR3 is TGTGCCAGCAGCCCCCAGTTTATAACGTACAATGAGCAGTTCTTC. Translation gives CASSPQFITYNEQFF.

V usage is TRBV28 and J usage is TRBJ1-2; tentatively, D is TRBD1 (5 bases). CDR1 and CDR2 (germline): MDHEN, SYDVKM. The CDR3 totals 13 residues. Trimming took off 7 bases at V and 1 base at J, with 10 bases between the two ends. CDR3 in DNA: TGTGCCAGCACCTCGGGGGGTAACTATGGCTACACCTTC. The encoded protein is CASTSGGNYGYTF.

The rearrangement links TRBV20-1 to TRBJ2-7; TRBD1 agrees at 7 bases. The CDR3 has 11 amino acids. V lost 5 bases, J lost 4 bases, and 2 bases stayed unmatched. Germline V gene sequence: CDR1 DFQATT, CDR2 SNEGSKA (reference sequence). CDR3 DNA: TGCAGTGCTGGCAGGGGGTACGAGCAGTACTTC. Residues: CSAGRGYEQYF.

This clone was seen a handful of times. This chain connects TRBV19 to TRBJ1-5, with 10 positions matching TRBD1. The V segment lost 3 bases and the J segment 7 bases; nucleotides outside the gene matches: 12. The CDR3 is 17 amino acids. The V gene's germline CDR1 is LNHDA and CDR2 SQIVND (reference sequence). CDR3 sequence: CASSMGTGESAIQPQHF. In DNA, the CDR3 is TGTGCCAGTAGTATGGGGACAGGGGAATCGGCGATACAGCCCCAGCATTTT.

This clone has only a few counts. The V gene is TRBV4-2, the J gene TRBJ2-2, with D tentatively TRBD2 (5 bases). CDR1 is LGHNA and CDR2 is YNFKEQ in the germline V gene. Trimming removed 0 bases from V and 4 bases from J, with 9 bases in between. CDR3 size: 15 residues. CDR3 residues: CASSQESGSTGELFF. CDR3 DNA sequence: TGTGCCAGCAGCCAAGAGTCGGGGAGCACCGGGGAGCTGTTTTTT.

The V gene is TRBV2, the J gene TRBJ1-4; 9 bases match TRBD1. V dropped 6 bases and J dropped 8; count of bases not matched to a gene: 7. Looked up from germline, CDR1 is SNHLY and CDR2 is FYNNEI. The CDR3 extends over 14 amino acids. CDR3 DNA: TGTGCCAGCAGCCGCCGGGACAGGGACGAAAAACTGTTTTTT. Translation gives CASSRRDRDEKLFF. Supplemented by reference TRBV2 and TRBJ1-4, the full variable domain reads EPEVTQTPSHQVTQMGQEVILRCVPISNHLYFYWYRQILGQKVEFLVSFYNNEISEKSEIFDDQFSVERPDGSNFTLKIRSTKLEDSAMYFCASSRRDRDEKLFFGSGTQLSVL.

The chain combines TRBV11-3 with TRBJ2-5; TRBD2 is a possible D gene (5 bases). The CDR3 sequence is 13 residues long. V lost 5 bases and J 0 bases, leaving 7 bases between the germline ends. Germline CDR1 reads SGHNT; CDR2 reads YENEEA. In DNA, the CDR3 is TGTGCCAGCAGCATTAGCGACCAAGAGACCCAGTACTTC. This translates into CASSISDQETQYF.